This entry is about one T cell receptor (beta chain). Other DNA sequences in this sample translate to the same CDR3. These data originate in a study of shared clonotypes between healthy human individuals. Germline assignment: CDR1 SGHRS and CDR2 YFSETQ. V lost 0 bases, J lost 0 bases, and 7 bases lay in between. This CDR3 has 14 amino acids. TCRdb's copy holds only in-frame clones and misses some; the assay was immunoSEQ multiplex PCR. The data hold approximately 1.5 million clones, with less than 99% observed a single time. Healthy adults negative for HIV, lacking recent acute infections or vaccinations, served as donors.

The chain is built from TRBV5-1 and TRBJ2-7; D is undetermined. This receptor was taken from a man aged 30-40 years in good health. The sample comprised naive CD4+ T cells sorted from blood. The subset was: CD45RA+ positively selected. The CDR3 DNA sequence: TGCGCCAGCAGCTTGGTGGTCGGCTCCTACGAGCAGTACTTC. It translates to CASSLVVGSYEQYF.